The 5 T cell receptor beta chains below come from one sample, sequenced in a study of memory CD4+ T cells and cytomegalovirus serostatus. Sequenced by immunoSEQ multiplex PCR; TCRdb stores in-frame clones only, minus some. The table shows about 64,000 clones, with approximately 80% occurring only once. The sort gate was single viable CD3+CD4+CD8-CD45RO+ cells for memory CD4+ T cells. Sequences were obtained from memory CD4+ T cells from blood. These receptors all stem from an adult in good health and CMV-seronegative.

This clone was detected only a few times. The rearrangement joins TRBV19 to TRBJ1-5; D is unresolved. This CDR3 region has 16 residues. Per the germline V gene, CDR1 is LNHDA and CDR2 is SQIVND (reference sequence). The V end was cut by 3 bases, the J end by 2 bases, with 14 bases between. The CDR3 nucleotides read TGTGCCAGTAGTATGCCGGGGTCCACCCGCAATCAGCCCCAGCATTTT. Translating gives CASSMPGSTRNQPQHF.

V and J are TRBV10-2 and TRBJ1-5; D is undetermined. V lost 0 bases, J lost 3 bases, and 6 bases lay in between. There are 14 residues in the CDR3. CDR1 and CDR2 from the germline V gene are WSHSY and SAAADI. Here the CDR3 reads CASSESQTNQPQHF. The DNA of the CDR3 is TGCGCCAGCAGTGAGTCCCAGACCAATCAGCCCCAGCATTTT.

This clone has just a few counts. The chain uses TRBV5-6 and TRBJ2-1, with 8 bases identical to TRBD1. The CDR3 length is 16 residues. Unmatched junction bases numbered 11, after V lost 1 base and J lost 8 bases. Looked up from germline, CDR1 is SGHDT and CDR2 is YYEEEE. As DNA, the CDR3 is TGTGCCAGCAGCTTGCTTGCAGGGGGCTATGTGGATGAGCAGTTCTTC. It codes for CASSLLAGGYVDEQFF.

In its sample, this clone was seen once. This sequence joins TRBV6-1 and TRBJ2-7; the match to TRBD1 covers 9 bases. The J segment lost 9 bases and the V segment lost 3 bases, leaving 0 bases of the junction unmatched. CDR3 length: 11 residues. Germline V gene data show CDR1 as MNHNS and CDR2 as SASEGT. CDR3 DNA: TGTGCCAGCAGTGAGACAGGGGGGCAGTACTTC. This gives the protein CASSETGGQYF.

This rearrangement joins TRBV12-5 to TRBJ1-6, with D possibly TRBD1 on 6 matching bases. The CDR3 loop spans 15 amino acids. Germline CDR1 and CDR2: LGHNT and FRNRAP. Trimming pared 2 bases from V and 6 bases from J, leaving 11 bases between. CDR3: CASGLIGRGNSPLHF. CDR3 coding DNA: TGTGCTAGTGGTTTGATAGGCAGGGGTAATTCACCCCTCCACTTT.